Listed here are 26 T cell receptor beta chains from one sample, sequenced in a study of T cells in localized non-small cell lung cancer. Profiling relied on immunoSEQ multiplex PCR, and the TCRdb table lists in-frame clones only, not all of them. Of around 41,000 clones listed, about nine tenths are singletons. Sequenced material: peripheral blood, taken before any cancer treatment. These receptors all come from a female donor older than 55 with stage I squamous cell lung carcinoma.

The chain joins TRBV18 to TRBJ2-3; tentatively, D is TRBD1 or TRBD2 (5 bases each). With 4 bases removed from V and 10 bases from J, the gap between germline ends came to 12 bases. Looked up from germline, CDR1 is KGHSH and CDR2 is LQKENI. The CDR3 consists of 12 residues. CDR3 in amino acids: CASSLVGDSQYF. CDR3 coding DNA: TGTGCCAGCTCACTGGTGGGGGATTCGCAGTATTTT.

This clone has just one count. The chain combines TRBV7-2 with TRBJ2-7, with 11 bases fitting TRBD2. V dropped 6 bases and J dropped 7; count of bases not matched to a gene: 8. Germline CDR1 reads SGHTA; CDR2 reads FQGNSA. This CDR3 region has 14 residues. CDR3 in amino acids: CASSHSGRVREQYF. In DNA form, the CDR3 reads TGTGCCAGCAGTCATAGCGGGAGGGTTCGGGAGCAGTACTTC.

J is TRBJ1-4 and V is TRBV6-6; weak D call: TRBD1 (5 bases). There are 14 residues in the CDR3. Trimming cost V 6 bases and J 0 bases, with 8 bases left between them. Germline V CDR1 and CDR2: MNHNY, SVGAGI (reference sequence). DNA of the CDR3: TGTGCCAGCAGAAAGGACACAACTAATGAAAAACTGTTTTTT. This sequence encodes CASRKDTTNEKLFF.

This chain connects TRBV30 to TRBJ1-2, with TRBD1 matching 7 bases. The CDR3 runs 14 residues. The ends lost 3 bases at V and 5 bases at J; junction bases unmatched: 9. Germline V gene data show CDR1 as GTSNPN and CDR2 as SVGIG (reference sequence). CDR3 in DNA: TGTGCCTGGAGCCAGAGGGGGCGCGATTATGGCTACACCTTC. Translation gives CAWSQRGRDYGYTF.

Only one count was recorded for this clone. The chain recombines TRBV6-5 with TRBJ1-1, with unresolved D. The CDR3 has 14 amino acids. Germline CDR1 is MNHEY and CDR2 is SVGAGI. Deletions cut 9 bases from V and 3 bases from J, with 17 bases between. CDR3 in amino acids: CARLCEGGDTEAFF. The CDR3 bases are TGTGCCAGACTATGCGAGGGAGGAGACACTGAAGCTTTCTTT.

CDR3 amino acids: CASSGTARYTQYF. The CDR3 DNA reads as TGTGCCAGCAGTGGGACTGCGAGGTATACGCAGTATTTT. V and J are TRBV2 and TRBJ2-3, with D perhaps TRBD2 (5 bases). CDR1 and CDR2 (germline): SNHLY, FYNNEI. There are 13 residues in the CDR3. V was shortened by 4 bases and J by 7 bases, with 12 bases between the two germline ends.

This clone was counted a few times. The V call is TRBV10-1, the J call TRBJ1-1, with D perhaps TRBD1 (5 bases). Trimming took 0 bases from V and 5 from J, leaving 10 bases between them. This CDR3 has 14 amino acids. Germline CDR1 is WNHNN and CDR2 is SYGVQD (reference sequence). This CDR3 is CASSESGGGTEAFF. For the CDR3, the DNA is TGCGCCAGCAGTGAGTCAGGCGGGGGAACTGAAGCTTTCTTT.

J is TRBJ1-2 and V is TRBV7-9; a possible D gene is TRBD1 (6 bases). CDR1 and CDR2 from the germline V gene are SEHNR and FQNEAQ (reference sequence). The CDR3 extends over 17 amino acids. Trimming pared 1 base from V and 8 bases from J, leaving 23 bases between. CDR3 in DNA: TGTGCCAGCAGCTTAGGGGAGACAGGTACTAACAGTCGAGGCTACACCTTC. It encodes CASSLGETGTNSRGYTF.

This chain links TRBV2 with TRBJ2-7; the match to TRBD1 covers 7 bases. V shed 1 base and J 0 bases; nucleotides not matched to a gene: 3. This CDR3 spans 15 amino acids. Germline values: CDR1 SNHLY, CDR2 FYNNEI. The CDR3 here is CASSEVGTVSYEQYF. The CDR3 DNA sequence: TGTGCCAGCAGTGAAGTTGGGACAGTCTCCTACGAGCAGTACTTC.

The sample holds a few counts of this clone. The chain has TRBV2 and TRBJ2-5; perhaps D is TRBD1 or TRBD2 (6 bases each). V dropped 1 base and J dropped 1 base, with 13 bases sitting between them. Germline assignment: CDR1 SNHLY and CDR2 FYNNEI. This CDR3 has 16 residues. CDR3 in amino acids: CASSEEGGPFQETQYF. The CDR3 DNA sequence: TGTGCCAGCAGTGAAGAGGGGGGACCCTTCCAAGAGACCCAGTACTTC.

This chain connects TRBV4-1 to TRBJ2-1; TRBD2 agrees at 15 bases. There are 21 residues in the CDR3. After removal of 0 bases from V and 2 bases from J, the junction contained 11 bases not matched to a gene. Germline V gives CDR1 MGHRA, CDR2 YSYEKL. The CDR3 DNA sequence: TGCGCCAGCAGCCAAGACCACGCGGGACTAGCGGGAGGTCGCACCTACAATGAGCAGTTCTTC. Translated, it gives CASSQDHAGLAGGRTYNEQFF.

The V gene is TRBV6-5, the J gene TRBJ1-3; D is undetermined. V lost 6 bases, J lost 2 bases, and 14 bases lay in between. This CDR3 comprises 15 residues. Germline CDR1 MNHEY, CDR2 SVGAGI. The CDR3 region is CASRRTVLTGNTIYF. In nucleotides, the CDR3 is TGTGCCAGCAGGCGGACGGTTCTGACTGGAAACACCATATATTTT.

This clone was counted a few times. The V and J genes are TRBV19 and TRBJ1-5; D may be TRBD1 (5 bases). The CDR3 length is 16 residues. Germline CDR1 LNHDA, CDR2 SQIVND (reference sequence). V lost 5 bases and J lost 2, with 16 bases in between. The CDR3 is CASSSSQGRGNQPQHF. CDR3 bases: TGTGCCAGTAGTTCATCTCAGGGAAGGGGCAATCAGCCCCAGCATTTT.

The chain combines TRBV25-1 with TRBJ2-6, with D perhaps TRBD2 (5 bases). Trimming removed 5 bases from V and 0 bases from J, with 8 bases in between. The length of the CDR3 is 15 residues. Germline lookup yields CDR1 MGHDK and CDR2 SYGVNS. The CDR3 region is CASSPGTSGANVLTF. CDR3 DNA sequence: TGTGCCAGCAGTCCGGGAACCTCTGGGGCCAACGTCCTGACTTTC.

The rearrangement links TRBV29-1 to TRBJ2-7, with D perhaps TRBD2 (5 bases). V dropped 4 bases and J dropped 6 bases, with 10 bases sitting between them. The CDR3 runs to 11 residues. The V gene's germline CDR1 is SQVTM and CDR2 ANQGSEA. The CDR3 DNA reads TGCAGCGTTGGGGAGTGGAGCGAGCAGTACTTC. This encodes CSVGEWSEQYF.

The chain employs TRBV19 and TRBJ2-7; weak D call: TRBD1 (5 bases). The V end was cut by 2 bases, the J end by 1 base, with 9 bases between. Germline V gene lookup returns CDR1 LNHDA and CDR2 SQIVND (reference sequence). The CDR3 length is 14 residues. The CDR3 region has the DNA TGTGCCAGTAGTATAAACCCAGGGTCCTACGAGCAGTACTTC. Translated: CASSINPGSYEQYF.

The chain uses TRBV11-2 and TRBJ1-4; 10 bases are a match to TRBD1. V dropped 5 bases and J dropped 8; count of bases not matched to a gene: 8. Per germline, CDR1 SGHAT and CDR2 FQNNGV. CDR3 length: 15 residues. DNA of the CDR3: TGTGCCAGCAGCCTTACCCGGACAGGGGGAGAAAAACTGTTTTTT. It codes for CASSLTRTGGEKLFF.

This clone was seen only once. The chain combines TRBV21-1 with TRBJ2-7; TRBD2, the D gene given by the table, was not confirmed from the DNA. TRBV21-1 is labeled a pseudogene. There are 11 residues in the CDR3. The CDR3 sequence: CASSKAGEQYF. The CDR3 nucleotides are TGTGCCAGCAGCAAAGCCGGGGAGCAGTACTTC.

Concerning this clone itself: At one end, the junction sequence differs from germline, possibly due to a read error. The J gene is TRBJ1-4, the V gene TRBV11-2, with D possibly TRBD1 on 5 matching bases. This CDR3 comprises 16 residues. Germline-derived CDR1 and CDR2 are SGHAT and FQNNGV. The CDR3 reads CASSQRLGATNEKLFF. CDR3 nucleotide sequence: TGCGCCAGCAGCCAACGTCTGGGGGCAACTAATGAAAAACTGTTTTTT.

The chain has TRBV2 and TRBJ1-5; 11 positions agree with TRBD1. This CDR3 is built from 16 residues. The V gene end was trimmed by 4 bases and the J gene end by 1 base; junction bases not matched to a gene: 3. Germline lookup yields CDR1 SNHLY and CDR2 FYNNEI. The CDR3: CASSGTGGVSNQPQHF. The CDR3 region has the DNA TGTGCCAGCAGTGGGACAGGGGGCGTGAGCAATCAGCCCCAGCATTTT.

The chain employs TRBV7-8 and TRBJ1-4; TRBD1 might be the D (6 bases). Per germline, CDR1 SGHVS and CDR2 FQNEAQ. This CDR3 region has 15 residues. V lost 2 bases and J 7 bases, leaving 14 bases between the germline ends. CDR3 in DNA: TGTGCCAGCAGCTTACTTTGGGGGGGCAGTGAAAAACTGTTTTTT. This sequence encodes CASSLLWGGSEKLFF. Combining the CDR3 with reference TRBV7-8 and TRBJ1-4 gives the whole variable domain GAGVSQSPRYKVAKRGQDVALRCDPISGHVSLFWYQQALGQGPEFLTYFQNEAQLDKSGLPSDRFFAERPEGSVSTLKIQRTQQEDSAVYLCASSLLWGGSEKLFFGSGTQLSVL.

DNA of the CDR3: TGTGCCAGCAGCGTACGACTTGGCCTTCCCACAGATACGCAGTATTTT. It yields the protein CASSVRLGLPTDTQYF. V is TRBV5-4 and J is TRBJ2-3; D unresolved. Germline CDR1 and CDR2: SGHNT and YYREEE (reference sequence). The CDR3 length is 16 residues. Trimming pared 4 bases from V and 2 bases from J, leaving 17 bases between.

V is TRBV7-2 and J is TRBJ2-7; 10 nucleotides match TRBD1. Germline lookup yields CDR1 SGHTA and CDR2 FQGNSA. After removal of 7 bases from V and 5 bases from J, the junction contained 11 bases not matched to a gene. CDR3 length: 15 residues. CDR3 region: CASNDRDRGRDEQYF. CDR3 sequence (DNA): TGTGCCAGCAACGACCGGGACAGGGGTCGCGACGAGCAGTACTTC.

This chain uses TRBV12-5 with TRBJ2-1; the match to TRBD1 covers 7 bases. The germline V gene has CDR1 LGHNT and CDR2 FRNRAP. The CDR3 is 12 amino acids. The junction had 8 bases not matched to a gene; V was cut back by 6 bases and J by 12 bases. The CDR3 region has the DNA TGTGCTAGTGGCCCGAAACAGGGGCGGCAGTTCTTC. Amino acid sequence: CASGPKQGRQFF. The entire variable domain, with the rest obtained from reference TRBV12-5 and TRBJ2-1, is as follows: DARVTQTPRHKVTEMGQEVTMRCQPILGHNTVFWYRQTMMQGLELLAYFRNRAPLDDSGMPKDRFSAEMPDATLATLKIQPSEPRDSAVYFCASGPKQGRQFFGPGTRLTVL.

DNA for the CDR3: TGTGCCAGCAGCCCCCCCCGGGGAAGGGCTTTCTTT. Translating gives CASSPPRGRAFF. The chain carries TRBV11-2 and TRBJ1-1; D not certain. The ends were cut back, 5 bases at V and 11 bases at J, with 15 bases in the middle. This CDR3 spans 12 amino acids. The germline V gene has CDR1 SGHAT and CDR2 FQNNGV. Combining the CDR3 with reference TRBV11-2 and TRBJ1-1 gives the whole variable domain EAGVAQSPRYKIIEKRQSVAFWCNPISGHATLYWYQQILGQGPKLLIQFQNNGVVDDSQLPKDRFSAERLKGVDSTLKIQPAKLEDSAVYLCASSPPRGRAFFGQGTRLTVV.

The chain carries TRBV27 and TRBJ1-4; D is ambiguous. CDR1 is MNHEY, CDR2 SMNVEV, per germline (reference sequence). This CDR3 has 14 residues. Between the trimmed V and J ends, which lost 7 bases and 5 bases, there was a span of 14 bases. CDR3 region: CASTNTGRNEKLFF. Written as DNA, the CDR3 is TGTGCCAGCACCAACACCGGCAGAAATGAAAAACTGTTTTTT.